This T cell receptor (beta chain) was observed in a study of blood T cell repertoires in COVID-19. The overall study: Acute-phase and convalescent COVID-19 samples originated in the United States, Italy and Spain.

The CDR3 loop spans 14 amino acids. CDR1 is SGHRS, CDR2 YFSETQ, per germline. V gave up 2 bases and J gave up 5 bases; unmatched junction bases: 6. Per the study methods: For nucleated cells, counts were estimated from reference gene primer amplification. Some clones are missing from TCRdb's copy, which holds only in-frame ones; the method was immunoSEQ multiplex PCR. V and J calls and clone size are copied from that table; D and trimming were computed from the DNA. This table has roughly 190,000 clones, around 85% appearing once. The chain combines TRBV5-1 with TRBJ2-5; 7 nucleotides match TRBD2. The receptor was derived from an older woman with acute or convalescent COVID-19. Source material: peripheral blood. The CDR3 nucleotides are TGCGCCAGCAGCTTTGGACTAGAGGGGGAGACCCAGTACTTC. Translating gives CASSFGLEGETQYF.